This entry is about one T cell receptor (beta chain). The antigen is not known. This record belongs to a study of T cell repertoires in cytomegalovirus infection. Turning to the study itself: Both CMV infection and a matching HLA type were indicated by public TCR beta signatures. Study observations and caveats: Adding up the frequency of public TCR beta families identified people who carried CMV plus the relevant HLA. Within the response measured ex vivo, HLA-C-restricted CMV-specific TCR beta clonotypes were dominant.

The germline V gene has CDR1 SGHRS and CDR2 YFSETQ. The CDR3 length is 14 residues. Trimming shortened V by 2 bases and J by 3 bases, and 11 bases separated the two germline ends. MiXCR, run by TCRdb on the reads, gives a single entry per CDR3 protein. The repertoire holds almost 500,000 distinct CDR3 sequences, with 11% as singletons. Sequenced: PBMCs. J is TRBJ1-1 and V is TRBV5-1; D ambiguous. This clonotype originated in a human donor in good health (CMV status not recorded). Some clones in this sample may be carry-over from other donors' samples. This chain's CDR3 is CASSFGVLDTEAFF. The DNA for the CDR3 is TGCGCCAGCAGCTTCGGAGTCCTGGACACTGAAGCTTTCTTT.